Sequencing of this T cell receptor beta chain was carried out in a study of blood T cell repertoires in COVID-19. At the level of the study: Sites across the United States, Italy and Spain contributed samples from acute and convalescent COVID-19. Sources were T cells, B-cell-depleted T cells, or PBMCs; the material itself was cDNA or gDNA.

In the authors' workflow: By means of reference gene primer amplification, nucleated cell counts were estimated. Generated by immunoSEQ multiplex PCR, the TCRdb table keeps only in-frame clones and is missing some. The DNA was the basis for D and trimming; V, J and clone size are from that table. Seen here are under 20,000 clones, approximately 89% observed once, and the top ten hold 3% to 3.5%. CDR1 and CDR2 from the germline V gene are LNHDA and SQIVND (reference sequence). Trimming took 10 bases from V and 0 from J, leaving 9 bases between them. This CDR3 region has 13 residues. This clone was counted between two and nine times.

Input material: peripheral blood. The chain combines TRBV19 with TRBJ2-2; a possible D gene is TRBD1 (5 bases). This sequence originates from a human donor in a cohort sampled during active COVID-19. For the CDR3, the DNA is TGTGCCACACAGGACGCGAACACCGGGGAGCTGTTTTTT. Translation: CATQDANTGELFF.